The entry below gives a single T cell receptor (beta chain) sequence along with its context. This clonotype showed up many times. What antigen it recognizes has not been identified. Base qualities are not provided; no much larger clone lies one nucleotide away. These data are taken from a study of CD8 T cells in ankylosing spondylitis (dated by TCRdb to about 2017). Study-wide context: The study set out to find disease-linked TCR variants by profiling T cell receptor beta repertoires in ankylosing spondylitis patients and healthy donors. In total, the full study cohort was made up of about 110 healthy donors and 25 to 30 ankylosing spondylitis patients. Samples of peripheral blood were taken, and for ankylosing spondylitis patients, synovial fluid was collected as well.

Sequencing was performed on an Illumina HiSeq 2500. Quantitative 5'-RACE with molecular barcodes was the method used to prepare the TCR beta libraries. The study's own analysis went as follows. A new computational method, built on a probabilistic model of VDJ rearrangement, was used to identify disease-linked TCR variants. Starting from the raw public reads, TCRdb applied fastp trimming at Q25, assembled clones with MiXCR and retained in-frame beta chains. One record per CDR3 amino acid sequence lists the most common genes and DNA. In this record, the V and J calls reflect TCRdb's handling and not the investigators' own analysis. Across this sample there are more than 400,000 distinct CDR3 sequences, with less than 6% seen only once. The ten largest clones capture roughly 3.5% of the sample. The CDR1 and CDR2 encoded by the germline V gene (reference sequence) are SGHNT and YYREEE. The CDR3 runs 13 amino acids, cysteine and phenylalanine included. Only CDR3 DNA is held: 39 bases, read in frame from base 1. Deletion took 1 base off V and 6 bases off J, with a span of 8 bases between the germline ends.

Results and caveats for the whole study, not just this receptor: Some TCR beta motif variants had previously been reported in synovial fluid and blood of reactive arthritis patients, which suggested common disease-initiation mechanisms. In peripheral blood, the disease-linked clones were found at relatively low frequencies and had a CD8+ phenotype. The disease-linked clones were reported to be significantly enriched in matched synovial fluid samples from ankylosing spondylitis patients. A TCR beta motif made up of several highly homologous amino acid variants appeared to be characteristic of blood from ankylosing spondylitis patients.

This TCR came from a male donor with ankylosing spondylitis. The sequencing sample was made of blood, either unsorted or a sorted T cell fraction (not recorded which). Recombination joined TRBV5-4 with TRBJ2-1; TRBD1 might be the D gene, on 5 matching bases. The CDR3 here reads CASSLRQSNEQFF. The base sequence is TGTGCCAGCAGCTTGCGACAGAGCAATGAGCAGTTCTTC. The full variable domain, with segments outside the CDR3 supplied by the reference TRBV5-4 and TRBJ2-1 proteins, appears as ETGVTQSPTHLIKTRGQQVTLRCSSQSGHNTVSWYQQALGQGPQFIFQYYREEENGRGNFPPRFSGLQFPNYSSELNVNALELDDSALYLCASSLRQSNEQFFGPGTRLTVL.